This entry features one TCR beta chain sequence. Its specificity is unknown. The data belong to a study of human T cells and chemical hapten exposure. The wider study: Patch tests put 0.01% DPC on the upper back, and the results were checked at 6 days.

This CDR3 has 17 amino acids. Unmatched junction bases numbered 10, after V lost 1 base and J lost 7 bases. Germline-derived CDR1 and CDR2 are DFQATT and SNEGSKA (reference sequence). Indicated time point: patch test 3, about 24 weeks after DPC sensitization. Treatment: therapeutic diphenylcyclopropenone sensitization with weekly scalp DPC. The study, taken as a whole, reports: The study found expanded TCRs formed significantly more large CDR3 similarity clusters than controls. TCRs above 1 in 1000 frequency did not change with DPC sensitization.

The library attached unique molecular identifiers to individual cDNA molecules. MiXCR, applied by TCRdb to the RACE reads, yields one record per CDR3 protein. The profile shows over 55,000 distinct CDR3 sequences, roughly an eighth of them singletons. The V call is TRBV20-1, the J call TRBJ2-1; 13 positions match TRBD2. The receptor was isolated from a man younger than 40 with alopecia areata. Some clones in this sample may be carry-over from other donors' samples. The material sequenced was whole blood, taken in connection with sensitization to the hapten diphenylcyclopropenone (DPC). CDR3 bases: TGCAGTGCTAGAGTTCGGGGACTAGCGGGGCTCGTAAATGAGCAGTTCTTC. It translates to CSARVRGLAGLVNEQFF.